The 9 T cell receptor beta chains in this list originate from one sample, sequenced in a study of blood T cell repertoires in COVID-19. The method was immunoSEQ multiplex PCR; TCRdb's version includes in-frame clones alone and lacks a portion of them. The sample holds under 85,000 clones; around 85% are singletons and the top ten take nearly 5%. The sequenced sample was peripheral blood. These receptors originate from a woman older than 75 with active or convalescent COVID-19.

The chain combines TRBV27 with TRBJ2-3; TRBD2 agrees at 9 bases. After removal of 6 bases from V and 2 bases from J, the junction contained 3 bases not matched to a gene. The germline CDR1 and CDR2 sequences are MNHEY and SMNVEV (reference sequence). This CDR3 has 14 amino acids. The CDR3: CASRLAGSTDTQYF. CDR3 bases: TGTGCCAGCAGGCTAGCGGGGTCCACAGATACGCAGTATTTT.

This clone was counted only a few times. The rearrangement joins TRBV4-1 to TRBJ1-5; tentatively, D is TRBD1 (5 bases). V was clipped by 0 bases and J by 7 bases, with 10 bases between them. Germline V gene lookup returns CDR1 MGHRA and CDR2 YSYEKL. The CDR3 totals 14 residues. CDR3 in DNA: TGCGCCAGCAGCCAAGATGGGGAGGGGCAGCCCCAGCATTTT. Amino acids: CASSQDGEGQPQHF.

This clone has just a few counts. The rearrangement links TRBV6-5 to TRBJ2-1; D may be TRBD2 (5 bases). The CDR3 extends over 10 amino acids. V lost 8 bases and J lost 10, with 9 bases in between. Germline-derived CDR1 and CDR2 are MNHEY and SVGAGI. In nucleotides, the CDR3 is TGTGCCAGCGGCCGCGGGGAGCAGTTCTTC. This sequence encodes CASGRGEQFF.

The chain joins TRBV11-2 to TRBJ1-4; 9 bases agree with TRBD1. The CDR3 has 17 residues. Losses at the gene ends were 5 bases for V and 1 base for J; bases not matched to a gene: 8. The germline V gene encodes CDR1 SGHAT and CDR2 FQNNGV. CDR3 nucleotides: TGTGCCAGCAGCCCACGCAACAGGGGGCGAACTAATGAAAAACTGTTTTTT. It yields the protein CASSPRNRGRTNEKLFF. Full variable domain (remainder filled in from reference TRBV11-2 and TRBJ1-4): EAGVAQSPRYKIIEKRQSVAFWCNPISGHATLYWYQQILGQGPKLLIQFQNNGVVDDSQLPKDRFSAERLKGVDSTLKIQPAKLEDSAVYLCASSPRNRGRTNEKLFFGSGTQLSVL.

The V call is TRBV5-4, the J call TRBJ1-5; unclear D gene. The germline V and J ends were trimmed by 0 bases and 2 bases, with 9 bases remaining between them. CDR1 and CDR2 (germline): SGHNT, YYREEE (reference sequence). The CDR3 has 15 amino acids. CDR3 region: CASSLGGSGNQPQHF. The CDR3 region has the DNA TGTGCCAGCAGCTTGGGAGGGTCGGGCAATCAGCCCCAGCATTTT.

The gene calls are TRBV6-5 and TRBJ1-6; maybe TRBD1 (6 bases). Germline CDR1 reads MNHEY; CDR2 reads SVGAGI. V lost 9 bases to trimming and J lost 9 bases, with 9 bases between them. The CDR3 is 11 residues long. CDR3 nucleotide sequence: TGTGCCAGGGGGGACACTTCACCCCTCCACTTT. Translation: CARGDTSPLHF.

This clone appeared once. J is TRBJ2-5 and V is TRBV5-1; D possibly corresponds to TRBD1 (7 bases). The germline V gene encodes CDR1 SGHRS and CDR2 YFSETQ. V was clipped by 3 bases and J by 1 base, with 13 bases between them. This CDR3 spans 15 amino acids. Here the CDR3 DNA reads TGCGCCAGCAGCTCAGGAGGGGGCCCCCAAGAGACCCAGTACTTC. Amino acid sequence: CASSSGGGPQETQYF.

The chain carries TRBV7-9 and TRBJ2-7; 7 bases agree with TRBD1. CDR3 length equals 15 residues. V lost 5 bases, J lost 7 bases, and 14 bases stayed unmatched. The germline V gene has CDR1 SEHNR and CDR2 FQNEAQ (reference sequence). The CDR3 reads CASSQAYTTGREQYF. The CDR3 coding sequence is TGTGCCAGCAGCCAAGCCTACACGACAGGGAGAGAGCAGTACTTC. The full variable domain, its missing parts supplied by reference TRBV7-9 and TRBJ2-7, is DTGVSQNPRHKITKRGQNVTFRCDPISEHNRLYWYRQTLGQGPEFLTYFQNEAQLEKSRLLSDRFSAERPKGSFSTLEIQRTEQGDSAMYLCASSQAYTTGREQYFGPGTRLTVT.

The gene calls are TRBV7-9 and TRBJ1-4, with 12 bases lining up with TRBD1. The V segment lost 5 bases and the J segment 6 bases; nucleotides outside the gene matches: 10. Germline CDR1 reads SEHNR; CDR2 reads FQNEAQ (reference sequence). The CDR3 length is 17 residues. CDR3 in DNA: TGTGCCAGCAGCGTGGTGCGGGGACAGGGGGCGGATGAAAAACTGTTTTTT. The encoded protein is CASSVVRGQGADEKLFF.